These 21 T cell receptor beta chains share one sample of origin, sequenced in a study of T cells in Graves' hyperthyroidism and ophthalmopathy. RNA transcripts gave rise to amplified TCR beta CDR3 regions. TCR CDR3 regions were first amplified by RT-PCR with HTBI primers. Using its own MiXCR run on the multiplex PCR reads, TCRdb lists one record per CDR3 protein. Among hundreds of thousands of distinct CDR3 sequences listed, about a sixth were seen once. Sequencing input: blood. These receptors were obtained from a woman in her thirties or forties with Graves' ophthalmopathy.

A few counts support this clonotype. This chain joins TRBV5-1 and TRBJ2-6; 10 bases line up with TRBD1. The CDR3 is made up of 17 amino acids. After removal of 4 bases from V and 2 bases from J, the junction contained 6 bases not matched to a gene. Germline V gives CDR1 SGHRS, CDR2 YFSETQ. The CDR3 bases are TGCGCCAGCAGCGCCGGGACAGGGGATGCTGGGGCCAACGTCCTGACTTTC. Amino acids: CASSAGTGDAGANVLTF. Filled out from reference TRBV5-1 and TRBJ2-6, the complete variable domain reads KAGVTQTPRYLIKTRGQQVTLSCSPISGHRSVSWYQQTPGQGLQFLFEYFSETQRNKGNFPGRFSGRQFSNSRSEMNVSTLELGDSALYLCASSAGTGDAGANVLTFGAGSRLTVL.

The sample holds many counts of this clonotype. This chain uses TRBV2 with TRBJ2-3; D ambiguous. CDR3 length equals 14 residues. Germline assignment: CDR1 SNHLY and CDR2 FYNNEI. V dropped 6 bases and J dropped 3 bases, with 13 bases sitting between them. CDR3 region: CASRLTRVTDTQYF. CDR3 nucleotide sequence: TGTGCCAGCAGACTAACTCGGGTTACAGATACGCAGTATTTT.

This clonotype has only a few counts. The rearrangement uses TRBV19 and TRBJ1-5; 11 bases are shared with TRBD1. CDR3 size: 15 residues. V lost 7 bases, J lost 2 bases, and 4 bases stayed unmatched. Germline V CDR1 and CDR2: LNHDA, SQIVND (reference sequence). The CDR3 nucleotides are TGTGCCAGTATGCGGGACAGGGGGGGCAATCAGCCCCAGCATTTT. This codes for CASMRDRGGNQPQHF.

This rearrangement joins TRBV5-6 to TRBJ2-7, with 8 bases that match TRBD1. V gave up 0 bases and J gave up 3 bases; unmatched junction bases: 5. The CDR3 is 15 amino acids. Germline V gives CDR1 SGHDT, CDR2 YYEEEE. The chain's CDR3 is CASSLGTGIGYEQYF. The CDR3 bases are TGTGCCAGCAGCTTGGGGACAGGGATCGGCTACGAGCAGTACTTC.

There are a few counts of this clonotype. This rearrangement joins TRBV27 to TRBJ2-7, with D possibly TRBD1 on 5 matching bases. The germline CDR1 and CDR2 sequences are MNHEY and SMNVEV (reference sequence). Trimming cost V 5 bases and J 7 bases, with 12 bases left between them. There are 12 residues in the CDR3. This chain's CDR3 is CASSVIRGEQYF. The CDR3 nucleotides read TGTGCCAGCAGTGTCATTAGGGGTGAGCAGTACTTC.

This clonotype came up many times. V usage is TRBV29-1 and J usage is TRBJ1-1; D is unclear. The germline gives CDR1 SQVTM, CDR2 ANQGSEA. The CDR3 is made up of 10 amino acids. The V gene lost 4 bases and the J gene lost 4 bases, with 4 bases spanning the gap. CDR3 DNA: TGCAGCGTTGTCGGCACTGAAGCTTTCTTT. This translates into CSVVGTEAFF.

This clonotype has more than one count but fewer than ten. The chain is built from TRBV5-1 and TRBJ2-7; D is unresolved. Germline CDR1 SGHRS, CDR2 YFSETQ. Trimming took off 3 bases at V and 2 bases at J, with 12 bases between the two ends. The CDR3 loop spans 14 amino acids. CDR3: CASSWSGDAYEQYF. The CDR3 DNA is TGCGCCAGCAGCTGGTCAGGAGACGCCTACGAGCAGTACTTC.

This sequence joins TRBV6-1 and TRBJ1-1, with a possible D match to TRBD1 (6 bases). This CDR3 spans 13 amino acids. The germline V gene has CDR1 MNHNS and CDR2 SASEGT. V lost 8 bases and J 5 bases, leaving 15 bases between the germline ends. In nucleotides, the CDR3 is TGTGCCAGCGGATCACAGGGACGGACTGAAGCTTTCTTT. Amino acids: CASGSQGRTEAFF.

In this sample, this clonotype turned up many times. The V and J genes are TRBV4-1 and TRBJ2-7; no firm D call. CDR1 is MGHRA and CDR2 is YSYEKL in the germline V gene. The V end was cut by 5 bases, the J end by 3 bases, with 14 bases between. The CDR3 has 14 residues. The CDR3 loop is CASSSAAGYYEQYF. The CDR3 DNA follows: TGCGCCAGCAGCTCCGCAGCTGGTTACTACGAGCAGTACTTC.

V is TRBV28 and J is TRBJ2-1, with 12 bases identical to TRBD2. The junction had 19 bases not matched to a gene; V was cut back by 11 bases and J by 8 bases. Germline lookup yields CDR1 MDHEN and CDR2 SYDVKM. The CDR3 covers 17 residues. CDR3 DNA: TGTGCCTGCCATAGGACTAGCGGGATACCCGTTAGGGATGAGCAGTTCTTC. Translation gives CACHRTSGIPVRDEQFF.

This clonotype was seen ten or more times. The chain carries TRBV13 and TRBJ2-3; TRBD2 agrees at 14 bases. V shed 5 bases, J shed 1 base, and the junction held 11 bases outside the gene matches. The germline gives CDR1 PRHDT, CDR2 FYEKMQ (reference sequence). The CDR3 loop spans 19 amino acids. The CDR3 loop reads CASSLRVGTSGSGTDTQYF. CDR3 DNA: TGTGCCAGCAGCCTCAGGGTTGGGACTAGCGGGAGTGGCACAGATACGCAGTATTTT.

In its sample, this clonotype was seen many times. The V gene is TRBV3-1, the J gene TRBJ2-1; D is possibly TRBD2 (5 bases). The CDR3 has 14 residues. Trimming left V 3 bases short and J 7 bases short, with 13 bases between. Germline V gives CDR1 LGHDT, CDR2 YNNKEL (reference sequence). The CDR3: CASSQVIWENEQFF. The CDR3 DNA is TGTGCCAGCAGCCAGGTGATTTGGGAGAATGAGCAGTTCTTC.

In its sample, this clonotype was seen many times. V gene TRBV18 combines with J gene TRBJ1-1; tentative D call: TRBD1 (6 bases). The CDR3 length is 17 residues. Germline V lookup: CDR1 KGHSH, CDR2 LQKENI. With 3 bases removed from V and 1 base from J, the gap between germline ends came to 18 bases. CDR3 amino acids: CASSPTGWGRGNTEAFF. The CDR3 DNA reads TGTGCCAGCTCACCTACCGGGTGGGGGCGAGGGAACACTGAAGCTTTCTTT.

A few counts support this clonotype. The chain uses TRBV6-1 and TRBJ2-2; 12 bases are a match to TRBD2. With V trimmed by 7 bases and J by 3 bases, 0 bases remained unmatched. Per germline, CDR1 MNHNS and CDR2 SASEGT. This CDR3 is built from 14 residues. CDR3 region: CASTSGGDTGELFF. The CDR3 region has the DNA TGTGCCAGCACTAGCGGGGGGGACACCGGGGAGCTGTTTTTT.

This clonotype was picked up many times. The chain uses TRBV4-2 and TRBJ2-1, with D possibly being TRBD2 (6 bases). Between the trimmed V and J ends, which lost 2 bases and 3 bases, there was a span of 17 bases. From germline, CDR1 is LGHNA and CDR2 YNFKEQ. The CDR3 is made up of 17 amino acids. CDR3 coding DNA: TGTGCCAGCAGCCAAACAGCCGGGACTGATAACTACAATGAGCAGTTCTTC. This encodes CASSQTAGTDNYNEQFF.

At least ten counts were recorded for this clonotype. The J gene is TRBJ1-2, the V gene TRBV30; 8 bases agree with TRBD1. Germline V gene data show CDR1 as GTSNPN and CDR2 as SVGIG (reference sequence). CDR3 length equals 14 residues. Trimming removed 2 bases from V and 4 bases from J; junction bases left unmatched: 6. The CDR3 region has the DNA TGTGCCTGGAGTCCCAGGGGGCTTGGCTATGGCTACACCTTC. This translates into CAWSPRGLGYGYTF.

The chain joins TRBV18 to TRBJ2-7; 12 bases are a match to TRBD2. CDR1 KGHSH and CDR2 LQKENI come from the germline V gene. The V and J ends lost 5 bases and 3 bases, in that order; junction bases with no gene match: 2. This CDR3 is built from 14 residues. CDR3 protein: CASSSTSGGYEQYF. CDR3 bases: TGTGCCAGCTCATCGACTAGCGGGGGCTACGAGCAGTACTTC.

This clonotype was recorded many times. This sequence joins TRBV7-9 and TRBJ2-3; the match to TRBD1 covers 8 bases. The CDR3 runs to 14 residues. Trimming cost V 5 bases and J 4 bases; bases outside gene matches: 5. Germline CDR1 and CDR2: SEHNR and FQNEAQ (reference sequence). CDR3: CASSTGQGADTQYF. DNA for the CDR3: TGTGCCAGCAGCACCGGACAGGGCGCAGATACGCAGTATTTT.

Ten or more counts support this clonotype. The chain employs TRBV2 and TRBJ1-6; maybe TRBD1 (5 bases). The germline V gene has CDR1 SNHLY and CDR2 FYNNEI. V shed 4 bases and J shed 8 bases, with 12 bases lying between them. This CDR3 spans 14 amino acids. The CDR3 DNA sequence: TGTGCCAGCAGTGTAGCGGGCAGGGATTCACCCCTCCACTTT. Its translation is CASSVAGRDSPLHF.

Ten or more counts support this clonotype. The junction departs from the called germline gene at one end, perhaps through a read error. The CDR3 loop reads CASSGRRGSEAFF. The CDR3, as DNA: TGTGCCAGCAGCGGCAGGAGGGGATCTGAAGCCTTCTTT. The chain has TRBV28 and TRBJ1-1, with D possibly TRBD1 on 5 matching bases. CDR1 is MDHEN and CDR2 is SYDVKM in the germline V gene. CDR3 length: 13 amino acids.

CDR3 sequence reads: CASSLGSQRGYIIQYF. In nucleotides, the CDR3 is TGTGCCAGCAGCTTAGGTTCCCAGAGGGGATATATCATTCAGTACTTC. This rearrangement joins TRBV11-2 to TRBJ2-4; TRBD1 or TRBD2 may be the D gene (5 bases each). Looked up from germline, CDR1 is SGHAT and CDR2 is FQNNGV. V was trimmed by 1 base and J by 9 bases, leaving 19 bases between them. The CDR3 has 16 amino acids.